This is a list of T cell receptor beta chains from one sample in a study of blood T cell repertoires in COVID-19. Sequencing used immunoSEQ multiplex PCR; TCRdb keeps in-frame clones, though not all of them. The data show 320,000 or so clones, about 88% seen once. Material for sequencing was PBMCs or T cells enriched from blood (not recorded which). The source is a woman in her twenties or thirties who had recovered from COVID-19. Each CDR3 is given with its conserved first and last residue. D genes are given only for firm matches. Clone size, where shown, is once, few, many, or a class for clones that have expanded.

size,D,J,V,CDR3,DNA
NA,TRBD1,TRBJ2-7,TRBV9,CASSVGTGGSYEQYF,TGTGCCAGCAGCGTGGGGACAGGGGGCTCCTACGAGCAGTACTTC
NA,NA,TRBJ1-1,TRBV6-1,CASSDLRAGGGNTEAFF,TGTGCCAGCAGTGATCTTCGAGCAGGCGGGGGGAACACTGAAGCTTTCTTT
NA,NA,TRBJ1-1,TRBV28,CASSLQGTEAFF,TGTGCCAGCAGTCTACAGGGAACTGAAGCTTTCTTT
NA,TRBD1,TRBJ1-2,TRBV2,CASSEALTGQVSGYTF,TGTGCCAGCAGTGAAGCGCTTACAGGACAGGTCTCTGGCTACACCTTC
NA,NA,TRBJ1-1,TRBV25-1,CASSQSGTPDWQEAFF,TGTGCCAGCAGTCAATCCGGGACTCCGGACTGGCAAGAAGCTTTCTTT
NA,TRBD1,TRBJ2-7,TRBV6-6,CASSYQTGPSYEQYF,TGTGCCAGCAGTTACCAGACAGGGCCCTCCTACGAGCAGTACTTC
NA,TRBD1,TRBJ1-4,TRBV28,CASRRRGLKTTNEKLFF,TGTGCCAGCAGACGCAGGGGGCTGAAGACAACTAATGAAAAACTGTTTTTT
NA,TRBD2,TRBJ2-5,TRBV25-1,CASSWTSFVETQYF,TGTGCCAGCAGCTGGACTAGCTTTGTGGAGACCCAGTACTTC
NA,NA,TRBJ2-7,TRBV5-1,CASHQGTGTYEQYF,TGCGCCAGCCACCAAGGTACGGGGACCTACGAGCAGTACTTC
NA,NA,TRBJ1-5,TRBV19,CASSFQLYSNQPQHF,TGTGCCAGTAGTTTCCAGTTGTATAGCAATCAGCCCCAGCATTTT
NA,TRBD1,TRBJ1-1,TRBV6-1,CASSETLTGGLEAFF,TGTGCCAGCAGTGAAACTTTGACAGGGGGTCTTGAAGCTTTCTTT
NA,TRBD2,TRBJ2-2,TRBV9,CASSPPSGPSTGELFF,TGTGCCAGCAGCCCCCCTAGCGGTCCTTCCACCGGGGAGCTGTTTTTT
NA,NA,TRBJ2-7,TRBV5-1,CASSLASDRVPYEQYF,TGCGCCAGCAGCTTGGCCTCGGACAGAGTCCCCTACGAGCAGTACTTC
NA,NA,TRBJ1-6,TRBV5-1,CASSLGQGNNSPLHF,TGCGCCAGCAGCTTGGGGCAGGGTAATAATTCACCCCTCCACTTT
NA,TRBD2,TRBJ2-5,TRBV7-8,CASSSQLPGLAGGQETQYF,TGTGCCAGCAGCTCCCAACTACCGGGACTAGCGGGGGGGCAAGAGACCCAGTACTTC
NA,NA,TRBJ1-1,TRBV1,CTSSHRFGQGNTEAFF,NA
NA,TRBD1,TRBJ2-2,TRBV30,CAGTGGNGELFF,TGTGCCGGGACAGGGGGCAACGGGGAGCTGTTTTTT
NA,NA,TRBJ2-7,TRBV5-1,CASSLARGYEQYF,TGCGCCAGCAGCTTGGCGCGAGGCTACGAGCAGTACTTC
few,TRBD1,TRBJ1-2,TRBV9,CASSEGTGSGYTF,TGTGCCAGCAGCGAAGGGACAGGGAGTGGCTACACCTTC
once,TRBD1,TRBJ2-2,TRBV28,CASSSQGASTGELFF,TGTGCCAGCAGTTCACAGGGGGCGTCGACCGGGGAGCTGTTTTTT
NA,TRBD1,TRBJ1-5,TRBV7-8,CASSPDRVNQPQHF,TGTGCCAGCAGCCCCGACAGGGTTAATCAGCCCCAGCATTTT
NA,NA,TRBJ2-1,TRBV5-1,CASTISGYNEQFF,TGCGCCAGCACCATAAGCGGTTACAATGAGCAGTTCTTC